Listed below are T cell receptor beta chains from one sample, sequenced in a study of shared clonotypes between healthy human individuals. Here immunoSEQ multiplex PCR was the method, and the copy in TCRdb shows in-frame clones only, minus some. The sample records fewer than 650,000 clones, just over 75% being singletons. The sample comprised PBMCs. These receptors all come from a woman in her 40s in good health. Some clones in this sample may be carry-over from other donors' samples. CDR3s include the opening cysteine and the closing phenylalanine or tryptophan. The order of the fields is J gene, D gene, V gene, clone size, CDR3 length, CDR3 protein, CDR3 DNA. D genes are given only for firm matches. Expanded clones get a size class; other rows say once, few or many, or leave the size out.

TRBJ2-7,NA,TRBV7-3,NA,15,CASSGGTVSSYEQYF,TGTGCCAGCAGCGGGGGGACGGTGAGCTCCTACGAGCAGTACTTC
TRBJ2-1,TRBD2,TRBV27,few,17,CASMASGRLSSYNEQFF,TGTGCCAGCATGGCTAGCGGGAGACTATCCTCCTACAATGAGCAGTTCTTC
TRBJ2-7,NA,TRBV30,once,15,CAWSIAGKGGYEQYF,TGTGCCTGGAGCATAGCCGGGAAAGGGGGCTACGAGCAGTACTTC
TRBJ1-2,TRBD1,TRBV25-1,NA,16,CASSVHTGGENYGYTF,TGTGCCAGCAGTGTACATACAGGGGGCGAAAACTATGGCTACACCTTC
TRBJ1-2,NA,TRBV6-5,NA,14,CASRPRTASYGYTF,TGTGCCAGCAGACCCCGGACAGCGTCCTATGGCTACACCTTC
TRBJ1-2,NA,TRBV7-2,NA,10,CAGVDYGYTF,TGTGCCGGTGTGGACTATGGCTACACCTTC
TRBJ2-7,NA,TRBV14,NA,14,CASSQEGLFYEQYF,TGTGCCAGCAGCCAGGAGGGACTGTTCTACGAGCAGTACTTC
TRBJ2-6,NA,TRBV4-2,NA,17,CASSRYGGLLGANVLTF,TGTGCCAGCAGTCGATACGGGGGGCTGTTAGGGGCCAACGTCCTGACTTTC
TRBJ1-5,TRBD1,TRBV28,NA,15,CASSYLTDRRQPQHF,TGTGCCAGCAGTTATCTGACGGACAGGCGCCAGCCCCAGCATTTT
TRBJ1-4,NA,TRBV10-3,few,13,CAIRAGTNEKLFF,TGTGCCATCAGGGCGGGAACTAATGAAAAACTGTTTTTT
TRBJ2-7,NA,TRBV28,many,11,CASRAGFEQYF,TGTGCCAGCAGGGCAGGGTTCGAGCAGTACTTC
TRBJ2-3,NA,TRBV5-5,NA,14,CASSLAASLDTQYF,TGTGCCAGCAGCTTGGCCGCCTCCTTGGATACGCAGTATTTT
TRBJ2-2,TRBD1,TRBV5-1,NA,16,CASSLAGQGTTGELFF,TGCGCCAGCAGCTTGGCCGGACAGGGGACCACCGGGGAGCTGTTTTTT
TRBJ2-3,NA,TRBV14,NA,14,CASSQERGTDTQYF,TGTGCCAGCAGCCAGGAGCGGGGCACAGATACGCAGTATTTT
TRBJ2-5,TRBD2,TRBV5-6,NA,17,CASSLRTSGRAPETQYF,TGTGCCAGCAGCTTGAGGACTAGCGGGAGGGCCCCAGAGACCCAGTACTTC
TRBJ2-2,NA,TRBV25-1,NA,13,CASSADSTGELFF,TGTGCCAGCAGTGCGGACAGCACCGGGGAGCTGTTTTTT
TRBJ2-7,NA,TRBV9,NA,14,CASSVGSSINEQYF,TGTGCCAGCAGCGTAGGATCTAGCATCAACGAGCAGTACTTC
TRBJ2-1,TRBD2,TRBV5-1,NA,13,CASSLELADKQFF,TGCGCCAGCAGCTTGGAACTAGCGGACAAGCAGTTCTTC
TRBJ1-1,NA,TRBV30,NA,12,CAWRPQGFKAFF,TGTGCCTGGAGGCCCCAGGGTTTTAAAGCTTTCTTT
TRBJ2-5,NA,TRBV29-1,NA,13,CSVGYSAQETQYF,TGCAGCGTTGGGTACTCCGCACAAGAGACCCAGTACTTC
TRBJ2-3,TRBD2,TRBV28,NA,14,CATLAGGTTDTQYF,TGTGCCACCTTAGCGGGAGGCACCACAGATACGCAGTATTTT
TRBJ2-1,NA,TRBV7-2,NA,16,CASSLQRRAPYNEQFF,TGTGCCAGCAGCTTACAGCGAAGGGCCCCTTACAATGAGCAGTTCTTC
TRBJ2-7,NA,TRBV10-3,NA,14,CAISESRWPYEQYF,TGTGCCATCAGTGAGTCGAGGTGGCCCTACGAGCAGTACTTC
TRBJ1-1,NA,TRBV30,NA,13,CAWSVTMNTEAFF,TGTGCCTGGAGTGTAACTATGAACACTGAAGCTTTCTTT
TRBJ2-5,TRBD2,TRBV5-6,NA,15,CASSLDLAAQETQYF,TGTGCCAGCAGCTTGGACCTAGCGGCACAAGAGACCCAGTACTTC
TRBJ1-2,NA,TRBV5-1,many,13,CASSLGRGSGYTF,TGCGCCAGCAGCTTGGGCCGGGGTTCGGGCTACACCTTC
TRBJ2-3,NA,TRBV9,NA,14,CASSVWGVSDTQYF,TGTGCCAGCAGCGTATGGGGAGTTTCAGATACGCAGTATTTT
TRBJ2-5,TRBD2,TRBV5-1,NA,16,CASSLGLAGREETQYF,TGCGCCAGCAGCCTCGGACTAGCGGGACGAGAAGAGACCCAGTACTTC
TRBJ1-4,TRBD1,TRBV7-2,few,16,CASSLVRAGGNEKLFF,TGTGCCAGCAGCTTAGTTAGGGCAGGGGGCAATGAAAAACTGTTTTTT
TRBJ2-2,TRBD2,TRBV6-4,NA,14,CASRLEAGGGELFF,TGTGCCAGCAGGCTGGAAGCGGGAGGCGGGGAGCTGTTTTTT
TRBJ2-1,TRBD2,TRBV5-1,few,15,CASSRGTSGDNEQFF,TGCGCCAGCAGCCGAGGGACTAGCGGTGACAATGAGCAGTTCTTC
TRBJ1-1,NA,TRBV28,NA,13,CASSPRLNTEAFF,TGTGCCAGCAGCCCCCGCCTTAACACTGAAGCTTTCTTT
TRBJ1-1,TRBD1,TRBV6-6,once,14,CASSRGTGGTEAFF,TGTGCCAGCAGCCGCGGGACAGGGGGCACTGAAGCTTTCTTT
TRBJ1-1,NA,TRBV27,NA,14,CASSFLGSDTEAFF,TGTGCCAGCAGTTTCCTGGGATCGGACACTGAAGCTTTCTTT
TRBJ2-7,NA,TRBV21-1,NA,19,CASSKVGKEGGGGRYEQYF,TGTGCCAGCAGCAAAGTCGGAAAGGAGGGGGGCGGAGGCAGGTACGAGCAGTACTTC
TRBJ2-3,NA,TRBV2,NA,14,CASSESTSTDTQYF,TGTGCCAGCAGTGAATCCACTAGCACAGATACGCAGTATTTT
TRBJ1-3,TRBD1,TRBV6-6,once,15,CASSPRGTGGNTIYF,TGTGCCAGCAGTCCCCGGGGGACAGGGGGAAACACCATATATTTT
TRBJ2-2,TRBD2,TRBV7-7,NA,15,CASRRAGAGAGELFF,TGTGCCAGCAGAAGAGCGGGAGCGGGCGCCGGGGAGCTGTTTTTT
TRBJ2-2,NA,TRBV2,few,14,CASSQDLYTGELFF,TGTGCCAGCAGCCAGGACTTGTACACCGGGGAGCTGTTTTTT
TRBJ2-1,TRBD2,TRBV4-1,NA,16,CASSQERLAGDNEQFF,TGCGCCAGCAGCCAAGAGCGACTAGCGGGGGACAATGAGCAGTTCTTC